A selection of T cell receptor beta chains follows, all from one sample in a study of regulatory T cells in long-lasting Graves disease. In TCRdb, the multiplex PCR reads were re-called with MiXCR into one record per CDR3 protein. The top ten clones hold roughly 9.7% of a sample with about 540,000 distinct CDR3 sequences, 13% of them seen once. The data were also submitted as part of a second study, on T cells in Graves' hyperthyroidism and ophthalmopathy.

Sequencing was performed on peripheral blood mononuclear cells (PBMCs), taken at new diagnosis, from a patient treated with antithyroid drugs. The receptors originated from a man aged 30 to 39 with Graves disease. Each CDR3 is given with its conserved first and last residue. Fields, in order: CDR3 protein, CDR3 DNA, J gene, V gene, D gene, clone size. A D gene is named only where the DNA matches it firmly. Expanded clones are given a class, and other clones once, few, many or no size at all.

CDR3 protein: CSVRRTPQETQYF; CDR3 DNA: TGCAGCGTTCGACGGACGCCCCAAGAGACCCAGTACTTC; J gene: TRBJ2-5; V gene: TRBV29-1; D gene: NA; clone size: many
CDR3 protein: CASSQDSGGSSYEQYF; CDR3 DNA: TGTGCCAGCAGCCAAGATAGTGGGGGGAGCTCCTACGAGCAGTACTTC; J gene: TRBJ2-7; V gene: TRBV4-2; D gene: NA; clone size: once
CDR3 protein: CASNRTSEILGGCGQFF; CDR3 DNA: TGTGCCAGCAACCGGACTAGCGAAATCCTCGGAGGCTGTGGGCAGTTCTTC; J gene: TRBJ2-1; V gene: TRBV27; D gene: TRBD2; clone size: few
CDR3 protein: CASSPPKQGNTGELFF; CDR3 DNA: TGTGCCAGCTCACCACCGAAACAGGGGAACACCGGGGAGCTGTTTTTT; J gene: TRBJ2-2; V gene: TRBV18; D gene: NA; clone size: many
CDR3 protein: CASVPDGQETQYF; CDR3 DNA: TGTGCCAGCGTTCCTGACGGGCAAGAGACCCAGTACTTC; J gene: TRBJ2-5; V gene: TRBV6-1; D gene: NA; clone size: many
CDR3 protein: CASSPGGSFEKLFF; CDR3 DNA: TGCGCCAGCAGCCCCGGAGGCTCTTTTGAAAAACTGTTTTTT; J gene: TRBJ1-4; V gene: TRBV5-1; D gene: NA; clone size: few
CDR3 protein: CASSLSGSVYEQYF; CDR3 DNA: TGTGCCAGCAGTTTAAGTGGCAGTGTCTACGAGCAGTACTTC; J gene: TRBJ2-7; V gene: TRBV28; D gene: NA; clone size: NA
CDR3 protein: CASRRSGESSYEQYF; CDR3 DNA: TGTGCCAGCAGGCGTAGCGGGGAGAGCTCCTACGAGCAGTACTTC; J gene: TRBJ2-7; V gene: TRBV27; D gene: TRBD2; clone size: many
CDR3 protein: CASSLFGSGANVLTF; CDR3 DNA: TGTGCCAGCAGTTTGTTCGGCTCTGGGGCCAACGTCCTGACTTTC; J gene: TRBJ2-6; V gene: TRBV12-3/TRBV12-4; D gene: NA; clone size: many
CDR3 protein: CASSLSPTGGNQPQHF; CDR3 DNA: TGTGCCAGCAGTTTAAGCCCGACAGGAGGTAATCAGCCCCAGCATTTT; J gene: TRBJ1-5; V gene: TRBV12-3/TRBV12-4; D gene: NA; clone size: many
CDR3 protein: CSVEERGDGYTF; CDR3 DNA: TGCAGCGTTGAGGAAAGGGGAGATGGCTACACCTTC; J gene: TRBJ1-2; V gene: TRBV29-1; D gene: NA; clone size: NA
CDR3 protein: CASGAPSNEQFF; CDR3 DNA: TGTGCCAGCGGGGCACCCAGCAATGAGCAGTTCTTC; J gene: TRBJ2-1; V gene: TRBV2; D gene: NA; clone size: few
CDR3 protein: CASSSNVWDKQYF; CDR3 DNA: TGTGCCAGCAGCTCAAATGTGTGGGACAAGCAGTACTTC; J gene: TRBJ2-7; V gene: TRBV7-9; D gene: NA; clone size: many
CDR3 protein: CASFQFGPLKYF; CDR3 DNA: TGTGCCAGCTTCCAATTCGGACCCTTAAAGTATTTT; J gene: TRBJ2-3; V gene: TRBV6-1; D gene: NA; clone size: many
CDR3 protein: CASSGSRSDYGYTF; CDR3 DNA: TGTGCCAGCTCGGGCTCAAGGTCGGACTATGGCTACACCTTC; J gene: TRBJ1-2; V gene: TRBV18; D gene: NA; clone size: many